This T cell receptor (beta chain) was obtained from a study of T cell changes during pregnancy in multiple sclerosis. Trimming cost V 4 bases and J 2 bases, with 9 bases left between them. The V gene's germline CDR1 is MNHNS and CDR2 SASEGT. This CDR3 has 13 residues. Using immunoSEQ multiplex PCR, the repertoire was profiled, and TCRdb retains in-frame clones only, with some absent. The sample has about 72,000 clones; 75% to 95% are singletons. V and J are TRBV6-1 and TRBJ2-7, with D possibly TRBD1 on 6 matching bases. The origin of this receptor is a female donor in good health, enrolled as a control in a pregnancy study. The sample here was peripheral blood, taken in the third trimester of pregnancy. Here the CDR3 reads CASSVDRAYEQYF. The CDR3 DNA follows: TGTGCCAGCAGTGTGGACAGAGCCTACGAGCAGTACTTC.